This T cell receptor beta chain appears in the sequencing data of a study of graft-versus-host responses after intestinal transplantation. Findings of the study overall: Early post-transplant HvG declines showed an association with peak circulating GvH clone levels. Those patients showing graft-donor T cell macrochimerism displayed high graft-versus-host to host-versus-graft clonal ratios in allografts.

Clones were sequenced by immunoSEQ multiplex PCR, and TCRdb holds only the in-frame ones, with some missing. In the table there are about 69,000 clones, 80% to 95% of which are singletons. On this clone itself: The target antigen is unknown.

The sequenced sample was bone marrow, obtained 700 to 850 days after intestinal transplantation. This clonotype was sampled from a human patient who received an intestinal transplant, so some T cells may come from the graft donor.

CDR3: CASSLGGQGGTEAFF. CDR3 DNA: TGCGCCAGCAGCTTGGGGGGACAGGGAGGGACTGAAGCTTTCTTT. The gene calls are TRBV5-1 and TRBJ1-1, with 9 bases aligning to TRBD1. The V gene end was trimmed by 0 bases and the J gene end by 5 bases; junction bases not matched to a gene: 5. Germline V lookup: CDR1 SGHRS, CDR2 YFSETQ. This CDR3 spans 15 amino acids.